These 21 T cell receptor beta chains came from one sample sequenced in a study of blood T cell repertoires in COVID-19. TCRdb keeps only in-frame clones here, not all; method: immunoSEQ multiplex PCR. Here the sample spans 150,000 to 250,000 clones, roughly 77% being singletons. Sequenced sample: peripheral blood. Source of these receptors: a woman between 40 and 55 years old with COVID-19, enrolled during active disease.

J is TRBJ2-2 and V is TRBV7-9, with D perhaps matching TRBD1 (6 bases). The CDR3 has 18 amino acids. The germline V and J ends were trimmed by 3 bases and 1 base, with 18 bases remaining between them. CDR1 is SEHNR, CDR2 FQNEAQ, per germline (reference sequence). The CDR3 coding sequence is TGTGCCAGCAGCTTGGGGTCTCAACAGGGCAGGAACACCGGGGAGCTGTTTTTT. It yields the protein CASSLGSQQGRNTGELFF. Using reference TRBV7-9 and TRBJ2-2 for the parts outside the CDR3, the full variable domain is DTGVSQNPRHKITKRGQNVTFRCDPISEHNRLYWYRQTLGQGPEFLTYFQNEAQLEKSRLLSDRFSAERPKGSFSTLEIQRTEQGDSAMYLCASSLGSQQGRNTGELFFGEGSRLTVL.

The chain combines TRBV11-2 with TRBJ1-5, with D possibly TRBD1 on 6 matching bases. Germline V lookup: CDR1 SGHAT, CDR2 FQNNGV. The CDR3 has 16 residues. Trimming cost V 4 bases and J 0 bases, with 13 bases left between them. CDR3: CASSSGQTYSNQPQHF. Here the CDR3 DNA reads TGTGCCAGCAGCTCCGGACAGACTTATAGCAATCAGCCCCAGCATTTT. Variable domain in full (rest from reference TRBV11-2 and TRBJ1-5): EAGVAQSPRYKIIEKRQSVAFWCNPISGHATLYWYQQILGQGPKLLIQFQNNGVVDDSQLPKDRFSAERLKGVDSTLKIQPAKLEDSAVYLCASSSGQTYSNQPQHFGDGTRLSIL.

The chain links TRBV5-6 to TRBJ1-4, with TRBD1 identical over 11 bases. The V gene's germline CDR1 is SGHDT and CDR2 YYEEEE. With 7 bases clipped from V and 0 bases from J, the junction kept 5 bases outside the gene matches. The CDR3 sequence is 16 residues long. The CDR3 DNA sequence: TGTGCCAGCCAGCAGGGACAGGGGGCAACTAATGAAAAACTGTTTTTT. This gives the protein CASQQGQGATNEKLFF.

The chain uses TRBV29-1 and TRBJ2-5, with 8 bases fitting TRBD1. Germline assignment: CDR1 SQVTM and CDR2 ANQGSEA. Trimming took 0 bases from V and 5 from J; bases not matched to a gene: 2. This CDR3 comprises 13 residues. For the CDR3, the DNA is TGCAGCGTTGAAGAGAACAGGGGGGAGACCCAGTACTTC. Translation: CSVEENRGETQYF.

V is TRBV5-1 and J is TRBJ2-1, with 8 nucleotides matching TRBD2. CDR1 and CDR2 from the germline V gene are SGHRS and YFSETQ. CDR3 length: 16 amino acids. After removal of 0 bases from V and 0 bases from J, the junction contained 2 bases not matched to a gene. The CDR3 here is CASSLDAGGSYNEQFF. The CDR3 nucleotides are TGCGCCAGCAGCTTGGACGCGGGAGGCTCCTACAATGAGCAGTTCTTC.

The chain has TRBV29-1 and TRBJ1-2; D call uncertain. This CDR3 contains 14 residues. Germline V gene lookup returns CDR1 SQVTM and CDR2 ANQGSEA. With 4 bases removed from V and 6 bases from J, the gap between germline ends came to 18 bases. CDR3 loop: CSVAKTSENDGYTF. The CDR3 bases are TGCAGCGTTGCCAAAACGTCGGAGAACGATGGCTACACCTTC.

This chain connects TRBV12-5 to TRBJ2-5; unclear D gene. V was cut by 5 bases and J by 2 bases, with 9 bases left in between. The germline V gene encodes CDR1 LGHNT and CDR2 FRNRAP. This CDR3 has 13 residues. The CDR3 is CASGPSIQETQYF. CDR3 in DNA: TGTGCTAGTGGTCCCAGTATACAAGAGACCCAGTACTTC.

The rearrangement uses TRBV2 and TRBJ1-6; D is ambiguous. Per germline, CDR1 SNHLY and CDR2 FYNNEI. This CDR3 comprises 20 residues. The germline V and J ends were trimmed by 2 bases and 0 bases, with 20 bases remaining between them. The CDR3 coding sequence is TGTGCCAGCAGTGAAACCCTAACCGCAGGCTTCAGCTCCTATAATTCACCCCTCCACTTT. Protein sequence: CASSETLTAGFSSYNSPLHF.

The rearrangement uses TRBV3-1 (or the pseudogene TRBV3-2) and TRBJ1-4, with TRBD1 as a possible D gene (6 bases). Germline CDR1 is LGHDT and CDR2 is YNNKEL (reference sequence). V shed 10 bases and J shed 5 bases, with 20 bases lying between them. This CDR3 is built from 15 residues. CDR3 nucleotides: TGTGCCACTGCTTCAGGGGATTGGTTGAATGAAAAACTGTTTTTT. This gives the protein CATASGDWLNEKLFF.

The CDR3 reads CASSLAQAGNEKLFF. CDR3 sequence (DNA): TGCGCCAGCAGCTTGGCCCAGGCGGGGAATGAAAAACTGTTTTTT. The V gene is TRBV5-1, the J gene TRBJ1-4; D is undetermined. The CDR3 contains 15 residues. V was shortened by 0 bases and J by 5 bases, with 11 bases between the two germline ends. CDR1 is SGHRS and CDR2 is YFSETQ in the germline V gene.

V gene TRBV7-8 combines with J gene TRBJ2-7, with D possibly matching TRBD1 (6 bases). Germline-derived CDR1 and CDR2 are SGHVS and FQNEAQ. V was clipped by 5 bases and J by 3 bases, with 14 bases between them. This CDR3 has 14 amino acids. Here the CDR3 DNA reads TGTGCCAGCAGCCTTCTGCGAGGGGGCTACGAGCAGTACTTC. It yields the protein CASSLLRGGYEQYF.

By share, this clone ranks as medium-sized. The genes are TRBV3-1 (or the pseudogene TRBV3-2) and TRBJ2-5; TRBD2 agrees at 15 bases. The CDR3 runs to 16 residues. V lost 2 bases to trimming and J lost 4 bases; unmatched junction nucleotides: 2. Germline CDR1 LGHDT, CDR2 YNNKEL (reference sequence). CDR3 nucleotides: TGTGCCAGCAGCCAATGGACTAGCGGGGGGGCAGAGACCCAGTACTTC. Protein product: CASSQWTSGGAETQYF.

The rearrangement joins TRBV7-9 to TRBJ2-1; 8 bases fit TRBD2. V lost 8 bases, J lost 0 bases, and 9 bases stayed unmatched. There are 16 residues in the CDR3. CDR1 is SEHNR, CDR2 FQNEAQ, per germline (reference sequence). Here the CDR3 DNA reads TGTGCCAGCCTCGGGGGGGCGGCTCGCTCCTACAATGAGCAGTTCTTC. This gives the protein CASLGGAARSYNEQFF.

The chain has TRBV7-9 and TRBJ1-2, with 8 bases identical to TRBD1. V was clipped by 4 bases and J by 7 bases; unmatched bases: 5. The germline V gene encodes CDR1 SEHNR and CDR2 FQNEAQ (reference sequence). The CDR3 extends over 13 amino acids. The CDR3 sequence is CASSSYRGSGYTF. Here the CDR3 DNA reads TGTGCCAGCAGCTCATACAGGGGGAGTGGCTACACCTTC.

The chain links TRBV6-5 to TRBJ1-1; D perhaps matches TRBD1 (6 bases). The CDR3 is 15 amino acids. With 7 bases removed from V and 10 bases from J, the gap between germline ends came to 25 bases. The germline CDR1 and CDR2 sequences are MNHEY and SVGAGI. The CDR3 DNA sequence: TGTGCCAGCACCCAACAGGACAGAACATTGGCGTCAGCTTTCTTT. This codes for CASTQQDRTLASAFF.

CDR3 sequence: CASSDGGTGGETQYF. CDR3 nucleotides: TGTGCCAGCAGTGACGGGGGGACAGGCGGTGAGACCCAGTACTTC. The rearrangement links TRBV2 to TRBJ2-5; weak D call: TRBD1 (8 bases). Germline V gives CDR1 SNHLY, CDR2 FYNNEI. V was shortened by 3 bases and J by 5 bases, with 16 bases between the two germline ends. The CDR3 length is 15 residues.

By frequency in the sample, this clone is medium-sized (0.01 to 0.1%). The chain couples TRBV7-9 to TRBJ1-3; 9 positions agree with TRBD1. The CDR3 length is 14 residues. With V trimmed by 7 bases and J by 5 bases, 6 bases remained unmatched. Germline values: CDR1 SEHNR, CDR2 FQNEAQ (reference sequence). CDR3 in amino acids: CASNGDRARNTIYF. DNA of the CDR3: TGTGCCAGCAACGGGGACAGGGCGAGAAACACCATATATTTT.

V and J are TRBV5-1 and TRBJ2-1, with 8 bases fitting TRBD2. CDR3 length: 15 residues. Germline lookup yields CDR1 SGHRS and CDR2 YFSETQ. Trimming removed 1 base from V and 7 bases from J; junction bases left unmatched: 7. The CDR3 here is CASSLLLAGQNEQFF. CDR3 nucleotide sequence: TGCGCCAGCAGCTTGTTATTAGCGGGACAAAATGAGCAGTTCTTC.

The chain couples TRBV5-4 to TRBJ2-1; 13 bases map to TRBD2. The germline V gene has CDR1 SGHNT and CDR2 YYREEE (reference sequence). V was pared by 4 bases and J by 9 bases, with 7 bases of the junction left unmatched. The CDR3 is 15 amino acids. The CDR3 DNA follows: TGTGCCAGCAGCATCGGGACTAGCGGGATTGGTGAGCAGTTCTTC. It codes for CASSIGTSGIGEQFF.

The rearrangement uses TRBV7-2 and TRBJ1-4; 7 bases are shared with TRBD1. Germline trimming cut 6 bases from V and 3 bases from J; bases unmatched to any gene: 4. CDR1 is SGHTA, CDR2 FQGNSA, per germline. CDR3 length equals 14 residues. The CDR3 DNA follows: TGTGCCAGCAGTTCGGGACAGCCTAATGAAAAACTGTTTTTT. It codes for CASSSGQPNEKLFF.

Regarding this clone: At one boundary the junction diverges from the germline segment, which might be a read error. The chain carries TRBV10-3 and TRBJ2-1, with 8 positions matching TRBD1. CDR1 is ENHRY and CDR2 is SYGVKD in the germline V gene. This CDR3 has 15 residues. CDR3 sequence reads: CAITEDRAPSNEQFF. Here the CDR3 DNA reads TGTGCCATCACTGAGGACAGGGCCCCCTCGAATGAGCAGTTCTTC.